A few counts support the clone carrying this TCR beta chain. The data are from a study of human T cells and chemical hapten exposure. Overall study context: Variation in per-sample TCR yields came mainly from small pooled library volume differences.

The time point: healthy volunteer bleed at 2 weeks. The authors' total RNA extraction used unfractionated whole blood. It was the library that attached unique molecular identifiers to individual cDNA molecules. Authors' methods: TCR counts had a median of approximately 96,000 per sample and spanned roughly 23,224 to 690,600. MiXCR, run by TCRdb on the RACE reads, gives a single entry per CDR3 protein. TCRdb's processing, not the authors', yielded these V and J calls. The sample has tens of thousands of distinct CDR3 sequences, about 7.2% seen once. Material for sequencing was whole blood. The TCR comes from a human donor in good health. Some clones in this sample may be carry-over from other donors' samples.

The CDR3 DNA reads as TGCGCCAGCAGCTTGGATCCCATCACAGATACGCAGTATTTT. Protein sequence: CASSLDPITDTQYF. The chain combines TRBV5-1 with TRBJ2-3; the D is unclear. Germline V CDR1 and CDR2: SGHRS, YFSETQ. The CDR3 consists of 14 residues. Between the trimmed V and J ends, which lost 0 bases and 2 bases, there was a span of 7 bases.